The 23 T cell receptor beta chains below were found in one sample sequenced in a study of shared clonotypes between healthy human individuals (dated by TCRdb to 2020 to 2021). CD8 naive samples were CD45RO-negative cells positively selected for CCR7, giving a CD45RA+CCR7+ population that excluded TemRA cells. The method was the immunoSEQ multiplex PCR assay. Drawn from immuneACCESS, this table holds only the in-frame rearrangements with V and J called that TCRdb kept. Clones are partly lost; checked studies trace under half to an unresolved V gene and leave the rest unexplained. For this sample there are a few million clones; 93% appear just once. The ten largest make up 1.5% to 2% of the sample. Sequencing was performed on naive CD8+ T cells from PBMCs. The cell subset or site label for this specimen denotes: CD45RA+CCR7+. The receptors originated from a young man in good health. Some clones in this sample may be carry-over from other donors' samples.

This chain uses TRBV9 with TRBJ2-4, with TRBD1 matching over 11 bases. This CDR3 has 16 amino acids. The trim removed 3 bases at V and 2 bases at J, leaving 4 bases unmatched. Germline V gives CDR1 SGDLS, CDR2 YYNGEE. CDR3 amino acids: CASSDGTGGPKNIQYF. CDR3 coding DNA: TGTGCCAGCAGCGACGGGACAGGGGGTCCCAAAAACATTCAGTACTTC. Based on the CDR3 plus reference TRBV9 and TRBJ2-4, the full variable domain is DSGVTQTPKHLITATGQRVTLRCSPRSGDLSVYWYQQSLDQGLQFLIQYYNGEERAKGNILERFSAQQFPDLHSELNLSSLELGDSALYFCASSDGTGGPKNIQYFGAGTRLSVL.

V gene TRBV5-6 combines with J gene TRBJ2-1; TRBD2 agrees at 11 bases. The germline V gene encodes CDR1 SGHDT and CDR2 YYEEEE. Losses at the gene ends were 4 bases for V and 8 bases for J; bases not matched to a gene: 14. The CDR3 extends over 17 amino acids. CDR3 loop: CASSLSLAGGSADEQFF. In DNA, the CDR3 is TGTGCCAGCAGCCTATCCCTAGCGGGAGGTTCCGCGGATGAGCAGTTCTTC.

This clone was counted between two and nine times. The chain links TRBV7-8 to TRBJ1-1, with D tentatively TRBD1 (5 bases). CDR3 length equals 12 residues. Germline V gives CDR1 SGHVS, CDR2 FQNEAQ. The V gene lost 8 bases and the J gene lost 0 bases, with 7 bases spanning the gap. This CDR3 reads CASRQMNTEAFF. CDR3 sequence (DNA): TGTGCCAGCCGACAGATGAACACTGAAGCTTTCTTT. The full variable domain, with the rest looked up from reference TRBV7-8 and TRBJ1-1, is GAGVSQSPRYKVAKRGQDVALRCDPISGHVSLFWYQQALGQGPEFLTYFQNEAQLDKSGLPSDRFFAERPEGSVSTLKIQRTQQEDSAVYLCASRQMNTEAFFGQGTRLTVV.

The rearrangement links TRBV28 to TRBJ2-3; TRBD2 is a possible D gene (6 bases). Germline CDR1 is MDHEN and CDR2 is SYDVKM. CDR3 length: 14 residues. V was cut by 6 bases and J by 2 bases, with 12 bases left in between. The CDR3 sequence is CASRRDPPTDTQYF. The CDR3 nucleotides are TGTGCCAGCAGGCGGGACCCTCCCACAGATACGCAGTATTTT.

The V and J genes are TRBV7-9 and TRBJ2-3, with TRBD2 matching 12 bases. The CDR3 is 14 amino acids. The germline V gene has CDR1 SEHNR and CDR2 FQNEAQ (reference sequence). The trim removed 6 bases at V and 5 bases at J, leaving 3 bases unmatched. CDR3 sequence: CASRPTSGRDTQYF. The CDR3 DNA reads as TGTGCCAGCAGACCGACTAGCGGGAGAGATACGCAGTATTTT.

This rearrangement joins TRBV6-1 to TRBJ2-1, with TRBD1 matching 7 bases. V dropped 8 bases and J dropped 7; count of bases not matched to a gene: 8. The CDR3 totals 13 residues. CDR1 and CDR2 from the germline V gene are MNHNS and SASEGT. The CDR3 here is CASGQGQQNEQFF. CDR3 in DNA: TGTGCCAGCGGCCAGGGACAGCAGAATGAGCAGTTCTTC.

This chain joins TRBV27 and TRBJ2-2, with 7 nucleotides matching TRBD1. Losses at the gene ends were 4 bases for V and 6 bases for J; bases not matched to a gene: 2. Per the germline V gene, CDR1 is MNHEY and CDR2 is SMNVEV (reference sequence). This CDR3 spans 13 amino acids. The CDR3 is CASSSDRPGELFF. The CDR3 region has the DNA TGTGCCAGCAGTTCGGACAGGCCCGGGGAGCTGTTTTTT.

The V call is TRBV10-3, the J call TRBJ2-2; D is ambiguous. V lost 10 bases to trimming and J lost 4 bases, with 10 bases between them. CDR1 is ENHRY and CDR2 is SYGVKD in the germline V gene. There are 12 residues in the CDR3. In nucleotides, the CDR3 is TGTGCCACCCGTTCGGGCACCGGGGAGCTGTTTTTT. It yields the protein CATRSGTGELFF.

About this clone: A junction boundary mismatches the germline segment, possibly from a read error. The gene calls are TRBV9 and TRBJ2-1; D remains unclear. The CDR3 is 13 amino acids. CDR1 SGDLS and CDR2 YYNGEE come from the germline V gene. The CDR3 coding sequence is TGTGCCAGCAGCGTAGGCTCCCACAATGAGCAGTTCTTC. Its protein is CASSVGSHNEQFF.

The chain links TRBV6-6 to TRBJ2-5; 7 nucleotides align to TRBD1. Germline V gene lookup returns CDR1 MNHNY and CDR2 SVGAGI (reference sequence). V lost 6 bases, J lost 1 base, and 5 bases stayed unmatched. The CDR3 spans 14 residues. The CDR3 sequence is CASRYRGSQETQYF. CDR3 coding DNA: TGTGCCAGCAGATACAGGGGTAGCCAAGAGACCCAGTACTTC.

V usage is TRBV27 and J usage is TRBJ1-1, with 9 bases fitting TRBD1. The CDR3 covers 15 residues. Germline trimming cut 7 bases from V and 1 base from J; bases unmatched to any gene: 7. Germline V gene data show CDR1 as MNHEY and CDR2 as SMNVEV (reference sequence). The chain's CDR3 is CASTVTGGANTEAFF. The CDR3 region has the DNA TGTGCCAGCACCGTAACAGGGGGCGCGAACACTGAAGCTTTCTTT.

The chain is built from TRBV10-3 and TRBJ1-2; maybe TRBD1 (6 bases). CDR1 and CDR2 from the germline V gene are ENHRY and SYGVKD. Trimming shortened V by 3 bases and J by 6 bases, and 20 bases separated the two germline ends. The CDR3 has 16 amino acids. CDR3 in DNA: TGTGCCATCAGTGATGGTGGACCCTCGGGGGGCCATGGCTACACCTTC. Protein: CAISDGGPSGGHGYTF.

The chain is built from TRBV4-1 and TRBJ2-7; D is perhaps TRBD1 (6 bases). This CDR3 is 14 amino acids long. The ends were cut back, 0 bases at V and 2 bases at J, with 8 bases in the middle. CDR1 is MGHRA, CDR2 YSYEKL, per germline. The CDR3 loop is CASSQDGQTYEQYF. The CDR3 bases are TGCGCCAGCAGCCAAGATGGACAGACCTACGAGCAGTACTTC.

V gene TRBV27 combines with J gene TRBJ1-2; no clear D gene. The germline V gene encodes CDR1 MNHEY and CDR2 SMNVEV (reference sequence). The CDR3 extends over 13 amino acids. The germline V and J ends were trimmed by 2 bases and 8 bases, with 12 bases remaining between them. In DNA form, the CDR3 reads TGTGCCAGCAGTTTAGAGGCCCCTAGAGGCTACACCTTC. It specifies CASSLEAPRGYTF.

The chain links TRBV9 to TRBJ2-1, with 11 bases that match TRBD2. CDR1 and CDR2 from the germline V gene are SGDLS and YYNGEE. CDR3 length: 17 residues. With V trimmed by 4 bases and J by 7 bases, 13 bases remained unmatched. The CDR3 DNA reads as TGTGCCAGCAGCTCAGGGGTGGGACTAGCGGAGGGTAATGAGCAGTTCTTC. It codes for CASSSGVGLAEGNEQFF. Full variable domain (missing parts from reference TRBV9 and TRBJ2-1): DSGVTQTPKHLITATGQRVTLRCSPRSGDLSVYWYQQSLDQGLQFLIQYYNGEERAKGNILERFSAQQFPDLHSELNLSSLELGDSALYFCASSSGVGLAEGNEQFFGPGTRLTVL.

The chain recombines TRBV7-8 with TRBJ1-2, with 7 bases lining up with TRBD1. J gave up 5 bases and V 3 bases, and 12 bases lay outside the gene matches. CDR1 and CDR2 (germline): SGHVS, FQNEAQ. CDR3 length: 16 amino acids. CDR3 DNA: TGTGCCAGCAGCTTCCGGGACAGCCTAAGCCAATATGGCTACACCTTC. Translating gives CASSFRDSLSQYGYTF.

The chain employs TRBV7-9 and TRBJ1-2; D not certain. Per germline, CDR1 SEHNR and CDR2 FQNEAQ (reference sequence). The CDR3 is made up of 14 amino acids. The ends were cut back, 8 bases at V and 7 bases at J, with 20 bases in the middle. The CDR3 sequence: CASWGGEGFAGYTF. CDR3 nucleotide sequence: TGTGCCAGCTGGGGTGGAGAGGGCTTTGCTGGCTACACCTTC.

The CDR3 sequence is CASSYGSGGPSDTQYF. The CDR3 DNA reads as TGTGCCAGCAGTTACGGCTCGGGAGGGCCCTCAGATACGCAGTATTTT. The gene calls are TRBV6-5 and TRBJ2-3; 8 positions agree with TRBD2. V shed 2 bases, J shed 4 bases, and the junction held 8 bases outside the gene matches. CDR1 MNHEY and CDR2 SVGAGI come from the germline V gene. This CDR3 spans 16 amino acids.

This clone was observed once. The CDR3 nucleotides read TGCGCCAGCAGCCGGCCGGCAGGGTCCGTCGGGAACACTGAAGCTTTCTTT. It encodes CASSRPAGSVGNTEAFF. The chain couples TRBV4-3 to TRBJ1-1; D might be TRBD1 (5 bases). This CDR3 spans 17 amino acids. CDR1 is LGHNA, CDR2 YSLEER, per germline. The germline V and J ends were trimmed by 4 bases and 1 base, with 19 bases remaining between them.

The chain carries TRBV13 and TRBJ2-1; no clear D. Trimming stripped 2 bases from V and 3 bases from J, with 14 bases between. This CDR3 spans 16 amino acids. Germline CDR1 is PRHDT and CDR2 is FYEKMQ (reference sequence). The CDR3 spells CASSLKVPVLYNEQFF. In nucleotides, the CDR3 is TGTGCCAGCAGCTTAAAGGTACCGGTCCTCTACAATGAGCAGTTCTTC. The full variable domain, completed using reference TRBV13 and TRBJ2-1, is AAGVIQSPRHLIKEKRETATLKCYPIPRHDTVYWYQQGPGQDPQFLISFYEKMQSDKGSIPDRFSAQQFSDYHSELNMSSLELGDSALYFCASSLKVPVLYNEQFFGPGTRLTVL.

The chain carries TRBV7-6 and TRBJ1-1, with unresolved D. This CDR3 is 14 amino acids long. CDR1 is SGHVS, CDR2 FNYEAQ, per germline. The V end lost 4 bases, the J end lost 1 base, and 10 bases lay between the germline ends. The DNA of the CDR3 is TGTGCCAGCAGCTCCCGAGACCCGAACACTGAAGCTTTCTTT. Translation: CASSSRDPNTEAFF.

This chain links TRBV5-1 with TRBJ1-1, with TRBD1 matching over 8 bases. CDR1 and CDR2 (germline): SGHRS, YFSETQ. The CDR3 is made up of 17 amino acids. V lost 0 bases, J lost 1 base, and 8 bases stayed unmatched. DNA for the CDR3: TGCGCCAGCAGCTTGGCCCTACAGGGGGAGGAGAACACTGAAGCTTTCTTT. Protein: CASSLALQGEENTEAFF.

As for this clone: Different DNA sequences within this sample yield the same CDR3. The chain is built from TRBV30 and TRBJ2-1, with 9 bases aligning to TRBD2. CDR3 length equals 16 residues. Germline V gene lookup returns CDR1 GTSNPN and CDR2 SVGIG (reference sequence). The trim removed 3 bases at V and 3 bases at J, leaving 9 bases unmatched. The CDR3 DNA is TGTGCCTGGAGGGGGCGGGGGACTAGCATCTACAATGAGCAGTTCTTC. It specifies CAWRGRGTSIYNEQFF.